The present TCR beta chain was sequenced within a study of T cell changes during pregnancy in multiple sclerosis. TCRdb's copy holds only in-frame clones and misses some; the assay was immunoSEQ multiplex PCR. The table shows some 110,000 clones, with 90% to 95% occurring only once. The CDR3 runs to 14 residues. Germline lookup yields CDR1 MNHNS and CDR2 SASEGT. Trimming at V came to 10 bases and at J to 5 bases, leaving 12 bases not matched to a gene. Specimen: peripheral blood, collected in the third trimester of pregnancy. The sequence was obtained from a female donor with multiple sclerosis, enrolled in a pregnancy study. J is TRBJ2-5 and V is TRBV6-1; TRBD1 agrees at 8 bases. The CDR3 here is CATLPDRGRETQYF. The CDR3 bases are TGTGCCACCCTACCCGACAGGGGCCGCGAGACCCAGTACTTC.